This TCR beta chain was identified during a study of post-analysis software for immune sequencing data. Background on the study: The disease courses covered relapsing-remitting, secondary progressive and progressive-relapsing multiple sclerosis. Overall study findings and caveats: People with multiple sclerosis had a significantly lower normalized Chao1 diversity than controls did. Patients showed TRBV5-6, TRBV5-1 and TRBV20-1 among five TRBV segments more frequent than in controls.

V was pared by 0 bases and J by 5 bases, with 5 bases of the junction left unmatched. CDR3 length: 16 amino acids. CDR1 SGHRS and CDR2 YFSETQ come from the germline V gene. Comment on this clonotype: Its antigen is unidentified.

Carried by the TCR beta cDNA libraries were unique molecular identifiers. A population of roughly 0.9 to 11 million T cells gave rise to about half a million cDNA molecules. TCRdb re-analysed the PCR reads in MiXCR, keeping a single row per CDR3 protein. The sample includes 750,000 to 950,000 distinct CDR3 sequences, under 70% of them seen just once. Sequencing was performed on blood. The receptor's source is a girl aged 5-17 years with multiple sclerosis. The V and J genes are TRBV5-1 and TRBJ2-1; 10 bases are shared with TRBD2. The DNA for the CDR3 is TGCGCCAGCAGCTTGGCGTACGGACTAGCGGACAATGAGCAGTTCTTC. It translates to CASSLAYGLADNEQFF.